This record covers a single T cell receptor (beta chain). Its antigen is undetermined. Method: immunoSEQ multiplex PCR; TCRdb's copy keeps in-frame clones and lacks some. The table records about 110,000 clones, just under 95% of them present only once. These data belong to a study of T cell responses to AZD1222 COVID-19 vaccine. Study-wide results and caveats: Spike-wide coverage was observed for vaccine-associated CD4 TCRs, with dominant responses at 160-218 and 743-854. Females made up more of the donors, who were largely white British, and clonal diversity may have come out too low.

The V gene's germline CDR1 is SGHNT and CDR2 YYREEE (reference sequence). V lost 2 bases to trimming and J lost 6 bases, with 8 bases between them. The CDR3 spans 12 residues. This chain uses TRBV5-4 with TRBJ1-2; the D gene is possibly TRBD1 (5 bases). The TCR originated in an adult who received the AZD1222 COVID-19 vaccine. This sample comprised peripheral blood, obtained 28 days after the second AZD1222 dose. The CDR3 coding sequence is TGTGCCAGCAGCTTTTTGGGGGATGGCTACACCTTC. This gives the protein CASSFLGDGYTF.